The 29 T cell receptor beta chains reported below all come from one sample, sequenced in a study of PD-1 blockade in classical Hodgkin lymphoma. Time point in this sample: newly diagnosed, previously untreated cHL patient sample. Researchers report purifying CD4+ T cells from thawed PBMCs by magnetic negative selection. The assay was immunoSEQ multiplex PCR, and TCRdb's table has in-frame clones only and misses some. In the table there are roughly 30,000 clones, 85% to 90% of which are singletons. Input material: CD4+ T cells from blood. Receptors originate from a human donor with classical Hodgkin lymphoma.

CDR3 protein: CAITQTPDRYGYTF. As DNA, the CDR3 is TGTGCCATCACCCAGACCCCGGACCGCTATGGCTACACCTTC. This sequence joins TRBV10-3 and TRBJ1-2; D remains ambiguous. Germline V lookup: CDR1 ENHRY, CDR2 SYGVKD. The CDR3 covers 14 residues. V was cut by 7 bases and J by 4 bases, with 16 bases left in between.

This chain links TRBV5-6 with TRBJ1-5, with 7 bases aligning to TRBD1. This CDR3 comprises 18 residues. CDR1 and CDR2 (germline): SGHDT, YYEEEE. Trimming at V came to 5 bases and at J to 0 bases, leaving 14 bases not matched to a gene. The CDR3 bases are TGTGCCAGCAGGGTTCGACAGGGTTTTTCCGATAGCAATCAGCCCCAGCATTTT. As protein: CASRVRQGFSDSNQPQHF.

The chain uses TRBV4-1 and TRBJ2-3; D remains ambiguous. Germline V gene data show CDR1 as MGHRA and CDR2 as YSYEKL. Trimming took off 1 base at V and 6 bases at J, with 11 bases between the two ends. This CDR3 contains 14 residues. CDR3: CASSQGSATDTQYF. Here the CDR3 DNA reads TGCGCCAGCAGCCAAGGGTCGGCCACCGATACGCAGTATTTT.

There are a few counts of this clone. The CDR3 protein is CASSQQENQPQHF. DNA for the CDR3: TGTGCCAGCAGCCAACAGGAGAATCAGCCCCAGCATTTT. The V call is TRBV6-5, the J call TRBJ1-5, with TRBD1 as a possible D gene (5 bases). This CDR3 contains 13 residues. The germline V and J ends were trimmed by 6 bases and 4 bases, with 10 bases remaining between them. CDR1 and CDR2 (germline): MNHEY, SVGAGI.

The genes are TRBV5-1 and TRBJ1-1; D is ambiguous. Germline V gene data show CDR1 as SGHRS and CDR2 as YFSETQ. V was trimmed by 1 base and J by 3 bases, leaving 7 bases between them. CDR3 size: 13 residues. The CDR3 coding sequence is TGCGCCAGCAGCTTGAAGAGGGACACTGAAGCTTTCTTT. Translation gives CASSLKRDTEAFF.

This chain joins TRBV7-3 and TRBJ1-5; D gene uncertain. V was cut by 1 base and J by 5 bases, with 9 bases left in between. Germline CDR1 is SGHTA and CDR2 is FQGTGA. The CDR3 has 14 residues. The CDR3 DNA is TGTGCCAGCAGCTTAAGGGCAGGAGATCAGCCCCAGCATTTT. It yields the protein CASSLRAGDQPQHF.

In this sample, this clone turned up once. This chain links TRBV10-3 with TRBJ1-1; no firm D call. V was trimmed by 6 bases and J by 3 bases, leaving 5 bases between them. Germline V lookup: CDR1 ENHRY, CDR2 SYGVKD. The CDR3 contains 11 residues. The CDR3 DNA reads TGTGCCATCAGGCGGGACACTGAAGCTTTCTTT. Translated: CAIRRDTEAFF.

This chain connects TRBV29-1 to TRBJ2-3; D not resolved. V gave up 4 bases and J gave up 0 bases, with 5 bases separating them. The CDR3 contains 12 residues. Germline CDR1 SQVTM, CDR2 ANQGSEA. The CDR3 sequence is CSVAESTDTQYF. As DNA, the CDR3 is TGCAGCGTTGCCGAGAGCACAGATACGCAGTATTTT.

In DNA form, the CDR3 reads TGCGCCAGCAGCGGAACAGGGGTGAACACTGAAGCTTTCTTT. Translated: CASSGTGVNTEAFF. The chain has TRBV5-1 and TRBJ1-1; 7 nucleotides align to TRBD1. The CDR3 covers 14 residues. The V gene's germline CDR1 is SGHRS and CDR2 YFSETQ. V was pared by 4 bases and J by 0 bases, with 3 bases of the junction left unmatched.

V is TRBV6-5 and J is TRBJ1-2; 7 bases map to TRBD1. The CDR3 has 12 residues. The trim removed 7 bases at V and 7 bases at J, leaving 6 bases unmatched. Germline loops: CDR1 MNHEY, CDR2 SVGAGI. The CDR3 coding sequence is TGTGCCAGCACCCGGCAGGGGGGTGGCTACACCTTC. This gives the protein CASTRQGGGYTF.

The J gene is TRBJ2-2, the V gene TRBV28, with 8 nucleotides matching TRBD2. The junction had 7 bases not matched to a gene; V was cut back by 6 bases and J by 4 bases. CDR1 MDHEN and CDR2 SYDVKM come from the germline V gene. CDR3 length equals 15 residues. The CDR3, as DNA: TGTGCCAGCAGCCCCGGGACTAGGAGCACCGGGGAGCTGTTTTTT. This encodes CASSPGTRSTGELFF. The full variable domain, in which reference TRBV28 and TRBJ2-2 provide the parts outside the CDR3, is DVKVTQSSRYLVKRTGEKVFLECVQDMDHENMFWYRQDPGLGLRLIYFSYDVKMKEKGDIPEGYSVSREKKERFSLILESASTNQTSMYLCASSPGTRSTGELFFGEGSRLTVL.

This sequence joins TRBV5-1 and TRBJ2-7; TRBD1 matches at 8 bases. With 4 bases clipped from V and 7 bases from J, the junction kept 10 bases outside the gene matches. Germline loops: CDR1 SGHRS, CDR2 YFSETQ. CDR3 length: 14 residues. CDR3 amino acids: CASSTWTGSSEQYF. CDR3 nucleotides: TGCGCCAGCAGCACTTGGACAGGGTCGTCTGAGCAGTACTTC.

The rearrangement joins TRBV5-1 to TRBJ1-1, with TRBD1 matching 9 bases. With 4 bases clipped from V and 4 bases from J, the junction kept 8 bases outside the gene matches. Germline V lookup: CDR1 SGHRS, CDR2 YFSETQ. The CDR3 runs 15 residues. In DNA, the CDR3 is TGCGCCAGCAGCCAGCTCTCGACAGGGGGCACTGAAGCTTTCTTT. It yields the protein CASSQLSTGGTEAFF.

The chain has TRBV5-1 and TRBJ2-1; D is ambiguous. The CDR3 runs 16 residues. Looked up from germline, CDR1 is SGHRS and CDR2 is YFSETQ. V dropped 3 bases and J dropped 0 bases, with 13 bases sitting between them. The CDR3 nucleotides are TGCGCCAGCAGCTCTCAACTCCGGAGCTCCTACAATGAGCAGTTCTTC. Translating it yields CASSSQLRSSYNEQFF.

This chain uses TRBV28 with TRBJ2-7; TRBD1 agrees at 9 bases. The CDR3 covers 16 residues. V trimming: 8 bases; J trimming: 1 base; junction bases outside the gene matches: 12. The germline gives CDR1 MDHEN, CDR2 SYDVKM. The CDR3 coding sequence is TGTGCCAGCTCAAAACCGGCGGGGACAGGGTCCTACGAGCAGTACTTC. This translates into CASSKPAGTGSYEQYF.

The chain couples TRBV28 to TRBJ2-7; maybe TRBD1 (6 bases). V was pared by 3 bases and J by 4 bases, with 13 bases between. Germline-derived CDR1 and CDR2 are MDHEN and SYDVKM. This CDR3 is 14 amino acids long. Here the CDR3 DNA reads TGTGCCAGCAGTTTGCAGGGGCCCCCTTACGAGCAGTACTTC. Translating it yields CASSLQGPPYEQYF.

This chain links TRBV5-6 with TRBJ1-2, with 7 bases lining up with TRBD1. Germline loops: CDR1 SGHDT, CDR2 YYEEEE. V was clipped by 1 base and J by 6 bases; unmatched bases: 3. The CDR3 totals 13 residues. CDR3 sequence: CASSLRQGDGYTF. The CDR3, as DNA: TGTGCCAGCAGCTTGCGACAGGGTGATGGCTACACCTTC.

This sequence joins TRBV28 and TRBJ2-7, with 8 bases identical to TRBD1. The CDR3 consists of 13 residues. The germline V gene has CDR1 MDHEN and CDR2 SYDVKM. Losses at the gene ends were 5 bases for V and 3 bases for J; bases not matched to a gene: 3. Written as DNA, the CDR3 is TGTGCCAGCAGTCGGACAGGGAGCTACGAGCAGTACTTC. This translates into CASSRTGSYEQYF.

This clone was picked up one time. This sequence joins TRBV7-2 and TRBJ1-3; 7 positions match TRBD1. Germline CDR1 and CDR2: SGHTA and FQGNSA. The V and J ends lost 5 bases and 0 bases, in that order; junction bases with no gene match: 1. The CDR3 has 14 amino acids. As DNA, the CDR3 is TGTGCCAGCAGCCGGGACAGCTCTGGAAACACCATATATTTT. This sequence encodes CASSRDSSGNTIYF.

This chain links TRBV5-1 with TRBJ2-1; 8 bases map to TRBD2. Germline CDR1 reads SGHRS; CDR2 reads YFSETQ. The junction had 2 bases not matched to a gene; V was cut back by 4 bases and J by 2 bases. There are 14 residues in the CDR3. This chain's CDR3 is CASSPGGPYNEQFF. DNA of the CDR3: TGCGCCAGCAGCCCGGGAGGGCCCTACAATGAGCAGTTCTTC.

This chain links TRBV6-1 with TRBJ1-1; 8 bases match TRBD1. This CDR3 is built from 15 residues. V was clipped by 6 bases and J by 4 bases; unmatched bases: 10. Germline V gives CDR1 MNHNS, CDR2 SASEGT. This CDR3 reads CASRAEQGDGTEAFF. CDR3 nucleotide sequence: TGTGCCAGCAGAGCCGAACAGGGGGACGGCACTGAAGCTTTCTTT.

The rearrangement links TRBV4-1 to TRBJ1-2, with D perhaps matching TRBD1 (6 bases). V was clipped by 4 bases and J by 2 bases, with 20 bases between them. Per germline, CDR1 MGHRA and CDR2 YSYEKL. The CDR3 length is 17 residues. This CDR3 reads CASSPATGTLVNYGYTF. The CDR3 DNA reads as TGCGCCAGCAGCCCAGCTACCGGGACACTGGTCAACTATGGCTACACCTTC.

The chain combines TRBV6-1 with TRBJ2-3, with D maybe TRBD1 (5 bases). The V end was cut by 5 bases, the J end by 0 bases, with 9 bases between. The CDR3 is 14 residues long. Germline lookup yields CDR1 MNHNS and CDR2 SASEGT. The CDR3, as DNA: TGTGCCAGCAGTAAAGGGGCAAGCACAGATACGCAGTATTTT. It codes for CASSKGASTDTQYF.

This chain uses TRBV5-6 with TRBJ1-2; TRBD1 might be the D (5 bases). Germline CDR1 SGHDT, CDR2 YYEEEE. CDR3 length: 13 amino acids. Trimming removed 3 bases from V and 3 bases from J, with 9 bases in between. For the CDR3, the DNA is TGTGCCAGCAGCTCCGGGGCTTACTATGGCTACACCTTC. Its protein is CASSSGAYYGYTF.

V and J are TRBV6-5 and TRBJ2-2, with unresolved D. Germline V gene lookup returns CDR1 MNHEY and CDR2 SVGAGI. V lost 5 bases and J lost 5, with 12 bases in between. The CDR3 has 14 amino acids. The CDR3 protein is CASSDPYRTGELFF. In nucleotides, the CDR3 is TGTGCCAGCAGTGACCCTTATCGAACCGGGGAGCTGTTTTTT.

The CDR3 is CASSNREKSTEAFF. The CDR3 nucleotides are TGTGCCAGCAGCAACCGGGAGAAGTCCACTGAAGCTTTCTTT. The V call is TRBV7-8, the J call TRBJ1-1, with D unresolved. The CDR3 consists of 14 residues. The germline CDR1 and CDR2 sequences are SGHVS and FQNEAQ. Trimming removed 5 bases at V and 4 bases at J, with 14 bases between.

The genes are TRBV18 and TRBJ1-4; the D is unclear. CDR3 length: 15 residues. The germline V and J ends were trimmed by 6 bases and 5 bases, with 16 bases remaining between them. CDR1 KGHSH and CDR2 LQKENI come from the germline V gene. The CDR3 region is CASSLHQRMNEKLFF. In DNA form, the CDR3 reads TGTGCCAGCTCGCTGCACCAGAGAATGAATGAAAAACTGTTTTTT.

The chain recombines TRBV6-5 with TRBJ1-2; D perhaps matches TRBD1 (6 bases). The CDR3 sequence is 15 residues long. Germline lookup yields CDR1 MNHEY and CDR2 SVGAGI. V gave up 5 bases and J gave up 6 bases, with 19 bases separating them. CDR3 sequence: CASSPVRGRGDGYTF. CDR3 in DNA: TGTGCCAGCAGTCCCGTAAGGGGTAGGGGGGATGGCTACACCTTC.

This clone turned up a few times. The chain uses TRBV5-1 and TRBJ1-2; 10 bases map to TRBD1. The CDR3 runs to 14 residues. The V and J ends lost 6 bases and 5 bases, in that order; junction bases with no gene match: 7. Germline V gene sequence: CDR1 SGHRS, CDR2 YFSETQ. DNA of the CDR3: TGCGCCAGCAAATCTCCGGGACAGGGGTATGGCTACACCTTC. This encodes CASKSPGQGYGYTF.